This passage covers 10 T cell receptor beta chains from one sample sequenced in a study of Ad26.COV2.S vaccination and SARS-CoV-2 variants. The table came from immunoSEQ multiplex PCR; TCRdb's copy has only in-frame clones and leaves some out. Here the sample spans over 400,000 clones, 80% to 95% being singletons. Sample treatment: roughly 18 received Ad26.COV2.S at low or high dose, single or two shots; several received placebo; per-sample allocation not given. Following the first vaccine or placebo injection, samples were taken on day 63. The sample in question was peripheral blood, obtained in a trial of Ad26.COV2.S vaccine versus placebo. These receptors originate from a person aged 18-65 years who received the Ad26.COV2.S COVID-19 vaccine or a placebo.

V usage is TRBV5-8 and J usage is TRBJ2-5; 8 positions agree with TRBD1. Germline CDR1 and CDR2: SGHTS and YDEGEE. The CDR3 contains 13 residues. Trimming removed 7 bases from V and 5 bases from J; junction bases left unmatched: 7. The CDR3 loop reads CASLPGQAETQYF. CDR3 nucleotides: TGTGCCAGCTTACCGGGACAGGCGGAGACCCAGTACTTC. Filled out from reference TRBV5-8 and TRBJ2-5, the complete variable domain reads EAGVTQSPTHLIKTRGQQATLRCSPISGHTSVYWYQQALGLGLQFLLWYDEGEERNRGNFPPRFSGRQFPNYSSELNVNALELEDSALYLCASLPGQAETQYFGPGTRLLVL.

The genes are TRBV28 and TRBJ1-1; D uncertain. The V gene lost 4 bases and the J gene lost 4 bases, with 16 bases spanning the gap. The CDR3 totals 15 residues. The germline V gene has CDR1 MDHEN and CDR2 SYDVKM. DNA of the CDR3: TGTGCCAGCAGTTCGGCAGCTATGGACGGCACTGAAGCTTTCTTT. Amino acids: CASSSAAMDGTEAFF.

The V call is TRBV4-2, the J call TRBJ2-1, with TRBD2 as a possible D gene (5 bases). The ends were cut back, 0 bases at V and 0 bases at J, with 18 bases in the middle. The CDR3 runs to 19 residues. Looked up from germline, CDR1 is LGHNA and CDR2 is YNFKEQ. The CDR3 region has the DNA TGTGCCAGCAGCCAAGATATTGGTGGCGGGTGGGGCTCCTACAATGAGCAGTTCTTC. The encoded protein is CASSQDIGGGWGSYNEQFF.

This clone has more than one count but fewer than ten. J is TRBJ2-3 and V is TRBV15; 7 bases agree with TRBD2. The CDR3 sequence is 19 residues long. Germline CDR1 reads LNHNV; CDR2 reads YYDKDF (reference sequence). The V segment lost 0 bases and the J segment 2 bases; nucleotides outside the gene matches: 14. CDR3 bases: TGTGCCACCAGCAGAGATACGGGAGGAGATGTGGGGCACACAGATACGCAGTATTTT. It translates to CATSRDTGGDVGHTDTQYF.

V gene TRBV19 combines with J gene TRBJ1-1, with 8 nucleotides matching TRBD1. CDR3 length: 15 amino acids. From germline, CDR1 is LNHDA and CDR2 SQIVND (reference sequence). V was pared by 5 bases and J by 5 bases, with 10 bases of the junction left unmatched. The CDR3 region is CASSPRTGMGTEAFF. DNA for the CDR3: TGTGCCAGTAGTCCCCGGACAGGGATGGGGACTGAAGCTTTCTTT.

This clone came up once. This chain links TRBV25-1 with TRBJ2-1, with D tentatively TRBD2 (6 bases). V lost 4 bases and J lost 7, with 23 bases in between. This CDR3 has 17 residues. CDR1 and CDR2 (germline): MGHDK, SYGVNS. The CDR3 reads CASSGLRRGSSFNEQFF. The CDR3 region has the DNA TGTGCCAGCAGTGGCCTACGACGGGGGAGTTCGTTTAATGAGCAGTTCTTC.

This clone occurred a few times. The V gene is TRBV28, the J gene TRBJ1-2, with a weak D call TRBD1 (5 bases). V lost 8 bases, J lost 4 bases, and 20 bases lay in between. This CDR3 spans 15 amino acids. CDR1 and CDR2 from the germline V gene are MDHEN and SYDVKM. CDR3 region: CASEGPATGLYGYTF. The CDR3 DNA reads TGTGCCAGCGAGGGCCCCGCCACAGGACTCTATGGCTACACCTTC.

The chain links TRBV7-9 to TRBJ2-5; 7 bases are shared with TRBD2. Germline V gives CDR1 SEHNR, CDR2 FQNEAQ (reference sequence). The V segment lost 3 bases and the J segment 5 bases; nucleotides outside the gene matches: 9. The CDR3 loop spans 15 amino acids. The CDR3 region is CASSFSLSGGETQYF. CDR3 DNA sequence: TGTGCCAGCAGCTTCAGTCTGTCGGGAGGTGAGACCCAGTACTTC.

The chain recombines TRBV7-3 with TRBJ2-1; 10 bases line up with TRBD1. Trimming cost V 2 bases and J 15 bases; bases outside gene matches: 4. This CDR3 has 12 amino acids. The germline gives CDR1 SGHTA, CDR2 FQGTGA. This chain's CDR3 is CASSLGTGALFF. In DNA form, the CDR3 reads TGTGCCAGCAGCTTAGGGACAGGGGCTCTGTTCTTC. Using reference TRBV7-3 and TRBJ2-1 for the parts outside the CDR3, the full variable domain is GAGVSQTPSNKVTEKGKYVELRCDPISGHTALYWYRQSLGQGPEFLIYFQGTGAADDSGLPNDRFFAVRPEGSVSTLKIQRTERGDSAVYLCASSLGTGALFFGPGTRLTVL.

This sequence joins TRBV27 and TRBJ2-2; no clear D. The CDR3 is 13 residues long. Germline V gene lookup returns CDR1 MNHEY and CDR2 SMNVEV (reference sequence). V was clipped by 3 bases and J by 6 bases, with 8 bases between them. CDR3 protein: CASSLNYPGELFF. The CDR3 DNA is TGTGCCAGCAGTTTGAATTATCCCGGGGAGCTGTTTTTT.